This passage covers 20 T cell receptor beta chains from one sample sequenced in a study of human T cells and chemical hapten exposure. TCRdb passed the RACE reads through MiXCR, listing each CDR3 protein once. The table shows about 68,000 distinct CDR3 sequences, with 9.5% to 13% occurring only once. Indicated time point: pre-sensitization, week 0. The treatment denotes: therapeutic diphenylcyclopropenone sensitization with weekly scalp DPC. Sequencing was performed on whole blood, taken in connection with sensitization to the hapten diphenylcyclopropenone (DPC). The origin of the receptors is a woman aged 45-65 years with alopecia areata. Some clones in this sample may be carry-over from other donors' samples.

The CDR3 sequence is CASSLGQVSTDTQYF. The CDR3 nucleotides are TGTGCCAGCAGCTTGGGACAGGTTAGCACAGATACGCAGTATTTT. This chain connects TRBV5-4 to TRBJ2-3; a possible D gene is TRBD1 (6 bases). V dropped 0 bases and J dropped 0 bases, with 8 bases sitting between them. This CDR3 has 15 amino acids. Germline V lookup: CDR1 SGHNT, CDR2 YYREEE (reference sequence).

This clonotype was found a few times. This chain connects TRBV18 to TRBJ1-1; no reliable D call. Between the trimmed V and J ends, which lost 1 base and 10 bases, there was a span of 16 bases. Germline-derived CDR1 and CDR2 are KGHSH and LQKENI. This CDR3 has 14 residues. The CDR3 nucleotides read TGTGCCAGCTCACCACGAGACAACATGATCGGAGCTTTCTTT. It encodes CASSPRDNMIGAFF.

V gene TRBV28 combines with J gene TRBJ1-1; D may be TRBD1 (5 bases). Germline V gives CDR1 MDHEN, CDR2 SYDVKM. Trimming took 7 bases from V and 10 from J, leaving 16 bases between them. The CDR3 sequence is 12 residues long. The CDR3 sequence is CASIDSWGAAFF. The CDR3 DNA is TGTGCCAGCATCGACTCGTGGGGCGCAGCTTTCTTT.

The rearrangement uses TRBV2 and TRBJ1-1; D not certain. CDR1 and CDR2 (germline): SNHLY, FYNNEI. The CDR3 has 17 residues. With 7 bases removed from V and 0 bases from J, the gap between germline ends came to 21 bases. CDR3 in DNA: TGTGCCAGCAATCCCCCTCACGGATTGGGCATGAACACTGAAGCTTTCTTT. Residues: CASNPPHGLGMNTEAFF.

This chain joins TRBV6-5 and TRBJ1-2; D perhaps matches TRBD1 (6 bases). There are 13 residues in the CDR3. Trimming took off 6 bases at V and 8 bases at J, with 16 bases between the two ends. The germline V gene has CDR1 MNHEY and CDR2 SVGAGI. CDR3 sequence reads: CASSPTGGWGYTF. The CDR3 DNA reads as TGTGCCAGCAGCCCCACGGGGGGCTGGGGCTACACCTTC.

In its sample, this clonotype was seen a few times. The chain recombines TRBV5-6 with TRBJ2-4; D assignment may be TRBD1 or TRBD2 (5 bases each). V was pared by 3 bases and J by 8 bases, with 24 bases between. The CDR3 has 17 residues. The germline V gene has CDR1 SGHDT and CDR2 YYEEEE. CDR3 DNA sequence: TGTGCCAGCAGCTCTAAAACCGGGACGCAAGGTTTTGACATTCAGTACTTC. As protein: CASSSKTGTQGFDIQYF.

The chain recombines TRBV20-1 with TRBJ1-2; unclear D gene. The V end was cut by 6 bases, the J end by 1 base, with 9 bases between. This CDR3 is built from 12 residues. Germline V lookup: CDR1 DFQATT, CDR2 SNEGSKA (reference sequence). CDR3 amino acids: CSAYDGNYGYTF. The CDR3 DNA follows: TGCAGTGCCTATGACGGTAACTATGGCTACACCTTC.

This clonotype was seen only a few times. CDR3 protein: CSVARTGSTDTQYF. The CDR3 DNA reads as TGCAGCGTCGCCCGGACAGGTAGCACAGATACGCAGTATTTT. The chain links TRBV29-1 to TRBJ2-3; TRBD1 matches at 7 bases. V shed 6 bases, J shed 0 bases, and the junction held 6 bases outside the gene matches. The CDR3 length is 14 residues. The germline V gene has CDR1 SQVTM and CDR2 ANQGSEA.

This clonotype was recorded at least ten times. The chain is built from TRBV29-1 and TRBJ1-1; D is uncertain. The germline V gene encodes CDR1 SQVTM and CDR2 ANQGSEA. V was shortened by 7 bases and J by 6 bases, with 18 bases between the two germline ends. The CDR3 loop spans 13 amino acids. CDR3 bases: TGCAGCGGCGGTGGGCACTCGGTCCCTGAAGCTTTCTTT. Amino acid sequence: CSGGGHSVPEAFF.

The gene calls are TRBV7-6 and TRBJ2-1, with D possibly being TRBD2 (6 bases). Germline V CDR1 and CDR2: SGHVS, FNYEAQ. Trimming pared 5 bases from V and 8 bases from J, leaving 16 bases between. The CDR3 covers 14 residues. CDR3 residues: CASSLTRRGDEQFF. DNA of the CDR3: TGTGCCAGCAGCCTCACCAGGAGGGGCGATGAGCAGTTCTTC.

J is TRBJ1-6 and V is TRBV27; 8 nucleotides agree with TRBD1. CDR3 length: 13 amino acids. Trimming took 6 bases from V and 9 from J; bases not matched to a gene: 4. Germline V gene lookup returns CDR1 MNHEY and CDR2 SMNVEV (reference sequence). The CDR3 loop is CASRGQVTSPLHF. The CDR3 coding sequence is TGTGCCAGCAGGGGACAGGTTACTTCACCCCTCCACTTT.

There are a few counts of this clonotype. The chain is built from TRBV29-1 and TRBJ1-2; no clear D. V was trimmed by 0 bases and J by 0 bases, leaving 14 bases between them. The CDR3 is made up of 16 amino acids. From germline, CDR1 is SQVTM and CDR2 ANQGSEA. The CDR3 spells CSVEDPIGLANYGYTF. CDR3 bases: TGCAGCGTTGAAGACCCCATTGGCTTAGCTAACTATGGCTACACCTTC.

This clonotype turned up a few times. CDR3 residues: CASSQIGWGSGIEQYF. CDR3 coding DNA: TGTGCCAGCAGCCAGATTGGATGGGGTAGCGGGATCGAGCAGTACTTC. The chain carries TRBV3-1 and TRBJ2-7; 8 bases are a match to TRBD2. V was clipped by 3 bases and J by 6 bases; unmatched bases: 13. There are 16 residues in the CDR3. Per the germline V gene, CDR1 is LGHDT and CDR2 is YNNKEL (reference sequence).

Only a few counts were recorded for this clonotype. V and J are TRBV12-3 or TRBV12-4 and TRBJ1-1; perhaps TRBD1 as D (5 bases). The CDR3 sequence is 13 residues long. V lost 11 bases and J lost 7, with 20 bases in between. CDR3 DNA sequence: TGTGCCGCCAGCAGAGGGGCAGGCCTTGAAGCTTTCTTT. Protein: CAASRGAGLEAFF.

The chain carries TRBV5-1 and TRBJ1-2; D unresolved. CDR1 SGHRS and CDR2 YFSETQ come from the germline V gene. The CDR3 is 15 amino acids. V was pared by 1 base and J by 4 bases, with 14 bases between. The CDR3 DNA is TGCGCCAGCAGCTTGCCAGACGTACCCACCTATGGCTACACCTTC. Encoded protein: CASSLPDVPTYGYTF.

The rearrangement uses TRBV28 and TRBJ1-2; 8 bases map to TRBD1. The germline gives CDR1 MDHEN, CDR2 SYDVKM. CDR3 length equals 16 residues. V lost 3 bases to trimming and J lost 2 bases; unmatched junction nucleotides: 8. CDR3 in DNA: TGTGCCAGCAGTTTGCGGACAGGGCAAAAGAACTATGGCTACACCTTC. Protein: CASSLRTGQKNYGYTF.

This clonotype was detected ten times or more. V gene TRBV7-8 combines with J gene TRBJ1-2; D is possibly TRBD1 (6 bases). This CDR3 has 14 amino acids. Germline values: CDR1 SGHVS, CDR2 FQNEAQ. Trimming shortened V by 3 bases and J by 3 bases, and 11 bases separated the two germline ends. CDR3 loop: CASSLFQGHYGYTF. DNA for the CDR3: TGTGCCAGCAGCTTGTTCCAGGGGCACTATGGCTACACCTTC. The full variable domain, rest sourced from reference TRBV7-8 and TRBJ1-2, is GAGVSQSPRYKVAKRGQDVALRCDPISGHVSLFWYQQALGQGPEFLTYFQNEAQLDKSGLPSDRFFAERPEGSVSTLKIQRTQQEDSAVYLCASSLFQGHYGYTFGSGTRLTVV.

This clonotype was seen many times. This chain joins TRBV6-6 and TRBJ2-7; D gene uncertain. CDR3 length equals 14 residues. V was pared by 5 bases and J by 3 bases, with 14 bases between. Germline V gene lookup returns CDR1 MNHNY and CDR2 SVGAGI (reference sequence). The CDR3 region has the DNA TGTGCCAGCAGTCAAGACACTCCTGACTACGAGCAGTACTTC. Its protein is CASSQDTPDYEQYF.

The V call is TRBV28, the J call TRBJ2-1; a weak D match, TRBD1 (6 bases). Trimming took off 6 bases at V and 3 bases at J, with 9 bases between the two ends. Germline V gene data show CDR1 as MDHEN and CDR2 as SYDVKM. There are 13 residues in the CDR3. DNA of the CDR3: TGTGCCAGCAGCAGGGGACACTACAATGAGCAGTTCTTC. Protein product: CASSRGHYNEQFF.

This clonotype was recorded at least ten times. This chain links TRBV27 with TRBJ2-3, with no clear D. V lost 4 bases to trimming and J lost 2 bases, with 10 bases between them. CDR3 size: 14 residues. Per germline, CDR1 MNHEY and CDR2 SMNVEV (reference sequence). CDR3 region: CASSSSYNTDTQYF. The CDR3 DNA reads TGTGCCAGCAGTTCATCCTATAACACAGATACGCAGTATTTT.